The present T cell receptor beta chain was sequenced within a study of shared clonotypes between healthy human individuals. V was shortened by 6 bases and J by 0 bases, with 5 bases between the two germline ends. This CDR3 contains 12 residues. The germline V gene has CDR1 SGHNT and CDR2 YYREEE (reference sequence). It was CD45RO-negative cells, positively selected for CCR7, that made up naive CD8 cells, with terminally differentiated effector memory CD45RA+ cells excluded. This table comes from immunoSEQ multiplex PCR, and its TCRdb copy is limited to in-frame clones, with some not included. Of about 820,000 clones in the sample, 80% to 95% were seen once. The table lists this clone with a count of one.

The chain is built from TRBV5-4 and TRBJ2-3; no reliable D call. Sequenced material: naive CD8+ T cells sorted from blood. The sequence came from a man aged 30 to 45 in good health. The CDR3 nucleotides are TGTGCCAGCACTTCTAGCACAGATACGCAGTATTTT. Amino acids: CASTSSTDTQYF.